Shown below are 32 T cell receptor beta chains from a single sample sequenced in a study of T cells after yellow fever vaccination. TCRdb called the 5' RACE reads again in MiXCR, with one record for every CDR3 protein. The sample has 300,000 to 400,000 distinct CDR3 sequences; roughly an eighth are singletons. The sequencing used CD4+ T cells sorted from PBMCs, collected 15 days after the yellow fever booster vaccination. Source of these receptors: a man between 18 and 29 years old who received the YFV17D yellow fever vaccine.

The chain uses TRBV7-3 and TRBJ2-2, with D uncertain. The germline V gene has CDR1 SGHTA and CDR2 FQGTGA. The CDR3 is 13 amino acids. V was shortened by 5 bases and J by 5 bases, with 9 bases between the two germline ends. CDR3 protein: CASSRELTGELFF. CDR3 sequence (DNA): TGTGCCAGCAGCCGCGAGTTAACCGGGGAGCTGTTTTTT.

This clonotype was recorded a few times. The V call is TRBV20-1, the J call TRBJ1-2; 10 bases line up with TRBD1. Trimming cost V 6 bases and J 0 bases; bases outside gene matches: 10. CDR3 length: 16 residues. The germline gives CDR1 DFQATT, CDR2 SNEGSKA (reference sequence). CDR3 nucleotide sequence: TGCAGTGCCGAAAGGGACAGGGGAGCAGCTAACTATGGCTACACCTTC. Its protein is CSAERDRGAANYGYTF.

This clonotype showed up many times. The rearrangement uses TRBV5-1 and TRBJ2-1, with 7 bases fitting TRBD1. CDR3 length equals 13 residues. V lost 3 bases, J lost 15 bases, and 12 bases stayed unmatched. Germline CDR1 is SGHRS and CDR2 is YFSETQ. The CDR3 loop reads CASSYQETGHRFF. CDR3 sequence (DNA): TGCGCCAGCAGCTACCAGGAGACAGGGCATAGGTTCTTC.

This clonotype appeared many times. The rearrangement joins TRBV5-1 to TRBJ1-5; 9 bases agree with TRBD1. J gave up 6 bases and V 4 bases, and 5 bases lay outside the gene matches. The CDR3 totals 14 residues. The germline CDR1 and CDR2 sequences are SGHRS and YFSETQ. CDR3 nucleotide sequence: TGCGCCAGCAGCCCACAGGGGGCCGGTCAGCCCCAGCATTTT. It is translated as CASSPQGAGQPQHF.

The chain is built from TRBV28 and TRBJ2-1; 9 positions agree with TRBD2. Germline CDR1 and CDR2: MDHEN and SYDVKM. The CDR3 contains 19 residues. V lost 5 bases, J lost 1 base, and 15 bases stayed unmatched. The CDR3 protein is CASSPLRKRGVISYNEQFF. CDR3 nucleotide sequence: TGTGCCAGCAGTCCCCTTAGAAAGCGGGGGGTCATTTCCTACAATGAGCAGTTCTTC.

This clonotype was counted a few times. As DNA, the CDR3 is TGTGCCAGCAGTGGGGGGGCTCGGACTGAAGCTTTCTTT. It yields the protein CASSGGARTEAFF. The V and J genes are TRBV2 and TRBJ1-1; perhaps TRBD1 as D (6 bases). V was trimmed by 4 bases and J by 5 bases, leaving 11 bases between them. CDR1 and CDR2 (germline): SNHLY, FYNNEI. This CDR3 region has 13 residues.

The gene calls are TRBV5-1 and TRBJ2-3; 7 bases match TRBD1. Germline V gives CDR1 SGHRS, CDR2 YFSETQ. After removal of 3 bases from V and 0 bases from J, the junction contained 4 bases not matched to a gene. The length of the CDR3 is 15 residues. The CDR3 loop reads CASSWDSPSTDTQYF. CDR3 in DNA: TGCGCCAGCAGCTGGGACAGTCCTAGCACAGATACGCAGTATTTT.

V usage is TRBV4-3 and J usage is TRBJ2-3, with a possible D match to TRBD1 (6 bases). This CDR3 comprises 14 residues. Germline V lookup: CDR1 LGHNA, CDR2 YSLEER. Trimming took 2 bases from V and 6 from J, leaving 12 bases between them. The CDR3 region is CASSQTGLGDTQYF. In DNA, the CDR3 is TGCGCCAGCAGCCAAACAGGGTTAGGGGATACGCAGTATTTT.

The chain joins TRBV11-2 to TRBJ1-2; 8 nucleotides line up with TRBD1. Germline values: CDR1 SGHAT, CDR2 FQNNGV. CDR3 length: 13 amino acids. The V gene end was trimmed by 5 bases and the J gene end by 9 bases; junction bases not matched to a gene: 8. CDR3 sequence reads: CASSPGQGLSYTF. The CDR3 bases are TGTGCCAGCAGCCCTGGACAGGGTTTGAGCTACACCTTC.

CDR3 DNA: TGCGCCAGCAGCCAAGACCCGGTCTTTCAGCCCCAGCATTTT. Its translation is CASSQDPVFQPQHF. The chain joins TRBV4-3 to TRBJ1-5; D uncertain. The CDR3 is made up of 14 amino acids. Trimming left V 0 bases short and J 6 bases short, with 9 bases between. Looked up from germline, CDR1 is LGHNA and CDR2 is YSLEER.

The J gene is TRBJ2-7, the V gene TRBV5-1; 12 bases fit TRBD2. The CDR3 has 15 amino acids. V was clipped by 4 bases and J by 2 bases; unmatched bases: 4. The germline V gene has CDR1 SGHRS and CDR2 YFSETQ. The CDR3 sequence is CASSAGLAGTYEQYF. CDR3 in DNA: TGCGCCAGCAGCGCGGGACTAGCGGGCACCTACGAGCAGTACTTC.

The genes are TRBV7-9 and TRBJ1-4; a possible D gene is TRBD1 (5 bases). Trimming removed 5 bases at V and 4 bases at J, with 14 bases between. Looked up from germline, CDR1 is SEHNR and CDR2 is FQNEAQ (reference sequence). This CDR3 comprises 15 residues. CDR3 amino acids: CASSPTWGDNEKLFF. DNA of the CDR3: TGTGCCAGCAGCCCGACCTGGGGGGATAATGAAAAACTGTTTTTT. Full variable domain (outside the CDR3, taken from reference TRBV7-9 and TRBJ1-4): DTGVSQNPRHKITKRGQNVTFRCDPISEHNRLYWYRQTLGQGPEFLTYFQNEAQLEKSRLLSDRFSAERPKGSFSTLEIQRTEQGDSAMYLCASSPTWGDNEKLFFGSGTQLSVL.

This clonotype has a handful of counts. V is TRBV19 and J is TRBJ2-2, with unresolved D. Germline V gives CDR1 LNHDA, CDR2 SQIVND (reference sequence). The CDR3 runs to 14 residues. Trimming stripped 3 bases from V and 4 bases from J, with 9 bases between. In DNA, the CDR3 is TGTGCCAGTAGTATTTTACTAACCACCGGGGAGCTGTTTTTT. This gives the protein CASSILLTTGELFF.

This clonotype was counted many times. The chain has TRBV11-2 and TRBJ1-2, with D perhaps matching TRBD1 (6 bases). Trimming removed 2 bases at V and 2 bases at J, with 18 bases between. The CDR3 covers 17 residues. The germline gives CDR1 SGHAT, CDR2 FQNNGV. The CDR3, as DNA: TGTGCCAGCAGCTTATTATCCCCCCGGACAGCCAACTATGGCTACACCTTC. This translates into CASSLLSPRTANYGYTF.

The rearrangement uses TRBV18 and TRBJ2-7, with D possibly being TRBD1 (5 bases). The V end was cut by 2 bases, the J end by 2 bases, with 10 bases between. The germline V gene encodes CDR1 KGHSH and CDR2 LQKENI. This CDR3 has 14 residues. CDR3: CASSPWQGPYEQYF. For the CDR3, the DNA is TGTGCCAGCTCACCATGGCAGGGTCCCTACGAGCAGTACTTC.

This clonotype was counted at least ten times. V is TRBV28 and J is TRBJ1-4; 7 bases match TRBD1. Trimming cost V 6 bases and J 7 bases; bases outside gene matches: 11. Germline CDR1 MDHEN, CDR2 SYDVKM. This CDR3 has 15 amino acids. CDR3 residues: CASREDPYRGEKLFF. In DNA, the CDR3 is TGTGCCAGCAGGGAAGATCCATACAGGGGTGAAAAACTGTTTTTT.

This clonotype has a handful of counts. The rearrangement uses TRBV5-1 and TRBJ2-7, with 8 bases lining up with TRBD2. V was clipped by 0 bases and J by 4 bases; unmatched bases: 6. Per germline, CDR1 SGHRS and CDR2 YFSETQ. The CDR3 consists of 15 residues. This CDR3 reads CASSLESSGAYEQYF. CDR3 sequence (DNA): TGCGCCAGCAGCTTGGAAAGTAGCGGGGCTTACGAGCAGTACTTC.

A few counts support this clonotype. This chain connects TRBV23-1 to TRBJ2-3; TRBD2 is a possible D gene (6 bases). TRBV23-1 carries the ORF label, with uncertain function. Trimming removed 8 bases from V and 4 bases from J, with 13 bases in between. This CDR3 has 13 amino acids. The chain's CDR3 is CASGGEEADTQYF. In nucleotides, the CDR3 is TGCGCCAGCGGCGGGGAAGAAGCAGATACGCAGTATTTT.

The V gene is TRBV5-5, the J gene TRBJ1-2, with a possible D match to TRBD1 (6 bases). The CDR3 is made up of 12 amino acids. Trimming took off 2 bases at V and 8 bases at J, with 10 bases between the two ends. Germline CDR1 reads SGHKS; CDR2 reads YYEKEE (reference sequence). The CDR3 sequence: CASSFLRGGYTF. CDR3 bases: TGTGCCAGCAGCTTTCTCAGGGGCGGCTACACCTTC.

The V call is TRBV20-1, the J call TRBJ1-2; no firm D call. V was cut by 4 bases and J by 0 bases, with 9 bases left in between. The germline CDR1 and CDR2 sequences are DFQATT and SNEGSKA (reference sequence). The CDR3 is 13 residues long. As DNA, the CDR3 is TGCAGTGCTACCACAGAGACTAACTATGGCTACACCTTC. It yields the protein CSATTETNYGYTF.

V gene TRBV25-1 combines with J gene TRBJ2-5, with TRBD2 identical over 14 bases. Germline V gene data show CDR1 as MGHDK and CDR2 as SYGVNS. V lost 3 bases to trimming and J lost 0 bases; unmatched junction nucleotides: 6. The CDR3 has 18 amino acids. Here the CDR3 DNA reads TGTGCCAGCAGTGACCCGGGACTAGCGGGGGTACACCAAGAGACCCAGTACTTC. Encoded protein: CASSDPGLAGVHQETQYF.

This clonotype was counted a few times. The chain combines TRBV7-7 with TRBJ2-1; 7 bases are shared with TRBD2. CDR1 is SSHAT, CDR2 FNYEAQ, per germline (reference sequence). Trimming took 5 bases from V and 7 from J; bases not matched to a gene: 11. CDR3 length: 15 amino acids. CDR3 protein: CASSVGGGTANEQFF. Written as DNA, the CDR3 is TGTGCCAGCAGCGTGGGGGGGGGGACGGCGAATGAGCAGTTCTTC. The entire variable domain, with the rest obtained from reference TRBV7-7 and TRBJ2-1, is as follows: GAGVSQSPRYKVTKRGQDVTLRCDPISSHATLYWYQQALGQGPEFLTYFNYEAQPDKSGLPSDRFSAERPEGSISTLTIQRTEQRDSAMYRCASSVGGGTANEQFFGPGTRLTVL.

This clonotype was recorded many times. This chain uses TRBV12-3 or TRBV12-4 with TRBJ1-6; TRBD1 is a possible D gene (6 bases). V gave up 3 bases and J gave up 5 bases, with 11 bases separating them. The CDR3 has 15 amino acids. Here the CDR3 reads CASSFGQGNNSPLHF. CDR3 DNA sequence: TGTGCCAGCAGTTTTGGGCAGGGGAATAATTCACCCCTCCACTTT.

A few counts support this clonotype. The chain links TRBV29-1 to TRBJ2-3; 15 nucleotides align to TRBD2. The J segment lost 5 bases and the V segment lost 6 bases, leaving 9 bases of the junction unmatched. Germline V gene sequence: CDR1 SQVTM, CDR2 ANQGSEA. The CDR3 runs to 16 residues. CDR3 DNA: TGCAGCGTAAGAGGACTAGCGGGGGGGCCAGGAGATACGCAGTATTTT. Its translation is CSVRGLAGGPGDTQYF.

V gene TRBV4-1 combines with J gene TRBJ1-4; a weak D match, TRBD1 (6 bases). This CDR3 is built from 18 residues. Germline CDR1 reads MGHRA; CDR2 reads YSYEKL. V was pared by 4 bases and J by 8 bases, with 26 bases between. CDR3 amino acids: CASSRDSRYREAGEKLFF. CDR3 nucleotide sequence: TGCGCCAGCAGCCGTGACTCAAGGTACAGGGAAGCGGGGGAAAAACTGTTTTTT.

CDR3 sequence reads: CAIRNREQGEAFF. The CDR3 coding sequence is TGTGCCATCAGAAACAGGGAGCAAGGTGAAGCTTTCTTT. V is TRBV10-3 and J is TRBJ1-1; D is perhaps TRBD1 (6 bases). Deletions cut 6 bases from V and 7 bases from J, with 15 bases between. The germline V gene encodes CDR1 ENHRY and CDR2 SYGVKD. The CDR3 runs 13 residues.

This clonotype appeared a few times. The chain couples TRBV5-1 to TRBJ2-3, with 7 bases fitting TRBD1. The germline V gene has CDR1 SGHRS and CDR2 YFSETQ. This CDR3 contains 14 residues. The ends lost 3 bases at V and 5 bases at J; junction bases unmatched: 6. CDR3 protein: CASSSHTGEDTQYF. The CDR3 bases are TGCGCCAGCAGCTCACATACAGGGGAAGATACGCAGTATTTT.

This rearrangement joins TRBV6-2 or TRBV6-3 to TRBJ2-1; 7 bases align to TRBD1. In germline, CDR1 is MNHEY, CDR2 SVGEGT. This CDR3 region has 13 residues. J was trimmed by 3 bases and V by 10 bases; bases with no gene match: 6. The CDR3 region is CANRDRSYNEQFF. The CDR3 DNA reads as TGTGCCAACCGGGACAGAAGCTACAATGAGCAGTTCTTC.

This clonotype was counted a few times. V gene TRBV5-6 combines with J gene TRBJ2-1, with 7 positions matching TRBD1. Looked up from germline, CDR1 is SGHDT and CDR2 is YYEEEE. The CDR3 is 16 residues long. V trimming: 1 base; J trimming: 9 bases; junction bases outside the gene matches: 13. This CDR3 is CASSLRGITGDSEQFF. CDR3 nucleotides: TGTGCCAGCAGCTTGAGGGGGATAACAGGGGATAGTGAGCAGTTCTTC.

This clonotype has at least ten counts. The chain links TRBV9 to TRBJ2-3, with D possibly TRBD1 on 6 matching bases. Trimming pared 0 bases from V and 0 bases from J, leaving 14 bases between. The CDR3 has 17 amino acids. Germline loops: CDR1 SGDLS, CDR2 YYNGEE. The CDR3 sequence: CASSVGRGGSSTDTQYF. CDR3 coding DNA: TGTGCCAGCAGCGTAGGCAGGGGCGGATCTAGCACAGATACGCAGTATTTT.

V usage is TRBV6-6 and J usage is TRBJ1-2; D is ambiguous. Germline CDR1 reads MNHNY; CDR2 reads SVGAGI (reference sequence). V was shortened by 2 bases and J by 0 bases, with 10 bases between the two germline ends. This CDR3 has 15 amino acids. The CDR3 coding sequence is TGTGCCAGCAGTTACCCTTCGGCCCCTAACTATGGCTACACCTTC. Translation: CASSYPSAPNYGYTF.

This clonotype has a handful of counts. V and J are TRBV4-1 and TRBJ2-3; either TRBD1 or TRBD2 may fit D (5 bases each). This CDR3 has 17 amino acids. Deletions cut 4 bases from V and 0 bases from J, with 17 bases between. Germline CDR1 MGHRA, CDR2 YSYEKL. As DNA, the CDR3 is TGCGCCAGCAGCCGCCTTGGGGGAGCGTTTAGCACAGATACGCAGTATTTT. Protein: CASSRLGGAFSTDTQYF.